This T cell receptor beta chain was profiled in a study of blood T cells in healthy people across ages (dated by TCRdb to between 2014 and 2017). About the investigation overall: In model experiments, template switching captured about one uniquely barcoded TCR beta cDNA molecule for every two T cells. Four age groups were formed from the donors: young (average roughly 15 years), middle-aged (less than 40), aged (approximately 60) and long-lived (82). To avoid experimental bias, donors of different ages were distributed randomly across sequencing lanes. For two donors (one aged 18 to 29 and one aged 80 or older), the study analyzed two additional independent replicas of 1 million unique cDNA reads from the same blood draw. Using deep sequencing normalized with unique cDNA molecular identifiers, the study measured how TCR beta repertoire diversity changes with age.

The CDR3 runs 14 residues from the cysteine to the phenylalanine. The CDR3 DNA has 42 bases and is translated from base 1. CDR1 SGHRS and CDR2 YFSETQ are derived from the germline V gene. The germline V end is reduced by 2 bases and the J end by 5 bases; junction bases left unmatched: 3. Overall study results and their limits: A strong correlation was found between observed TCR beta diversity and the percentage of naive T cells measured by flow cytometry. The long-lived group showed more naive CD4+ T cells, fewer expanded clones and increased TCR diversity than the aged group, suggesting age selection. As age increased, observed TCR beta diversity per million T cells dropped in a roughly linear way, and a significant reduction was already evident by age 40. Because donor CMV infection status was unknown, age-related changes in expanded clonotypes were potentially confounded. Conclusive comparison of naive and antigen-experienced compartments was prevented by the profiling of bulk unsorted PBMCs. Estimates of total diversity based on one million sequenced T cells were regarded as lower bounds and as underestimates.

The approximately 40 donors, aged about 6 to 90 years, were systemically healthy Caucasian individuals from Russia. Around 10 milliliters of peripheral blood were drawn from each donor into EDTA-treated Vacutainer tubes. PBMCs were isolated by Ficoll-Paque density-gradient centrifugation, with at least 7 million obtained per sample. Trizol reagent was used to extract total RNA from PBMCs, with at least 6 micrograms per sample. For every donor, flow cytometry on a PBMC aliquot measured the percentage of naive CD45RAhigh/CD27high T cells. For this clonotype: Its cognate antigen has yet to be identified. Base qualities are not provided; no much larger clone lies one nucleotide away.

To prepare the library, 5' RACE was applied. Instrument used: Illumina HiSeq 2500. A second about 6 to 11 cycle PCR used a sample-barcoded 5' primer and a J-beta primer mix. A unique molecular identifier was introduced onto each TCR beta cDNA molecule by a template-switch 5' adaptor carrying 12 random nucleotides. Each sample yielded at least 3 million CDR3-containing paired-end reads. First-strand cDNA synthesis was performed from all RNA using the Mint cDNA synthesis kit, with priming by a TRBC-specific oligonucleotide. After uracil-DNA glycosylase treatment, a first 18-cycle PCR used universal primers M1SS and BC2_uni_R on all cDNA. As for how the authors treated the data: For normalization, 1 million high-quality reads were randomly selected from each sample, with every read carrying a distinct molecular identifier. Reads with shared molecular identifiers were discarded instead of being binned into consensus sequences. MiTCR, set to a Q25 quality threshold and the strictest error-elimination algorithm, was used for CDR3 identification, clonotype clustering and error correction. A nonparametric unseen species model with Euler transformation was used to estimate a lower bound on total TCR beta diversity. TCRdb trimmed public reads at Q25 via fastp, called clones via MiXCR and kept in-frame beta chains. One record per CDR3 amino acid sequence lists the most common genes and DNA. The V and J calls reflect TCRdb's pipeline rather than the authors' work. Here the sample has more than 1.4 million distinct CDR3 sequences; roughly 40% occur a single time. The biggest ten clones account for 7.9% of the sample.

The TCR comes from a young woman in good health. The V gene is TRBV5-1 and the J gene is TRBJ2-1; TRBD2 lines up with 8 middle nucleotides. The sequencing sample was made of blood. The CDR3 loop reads CASSFSGAHNEQFF. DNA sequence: TGCGCCAGCAGCTTTAGCGGGGCCCACAATGAGCAGTTCTTC.